This TCR beta chain is drawn from a study of cytomegalovirus exposure and HLA in healthy donors. This clone has just a few counts. Primers for the PCR totalled 60 Vbeta and 13 Jbeta. Libraries were prepared by immunoSEQ multiplex PCR; TCRdb keeps only in-frame clonotypes and omits some of them. The sample has 95,000 to 150,000 clones; roughly 15% are singletons. The germline V gene encodes CDR1 SNHLY and CDR2 FYNNEI. This CDR3 comprises 14 residues. The V and J ends lost 8 bases and 2 bases, in that order; junction bases with no gene match: 5. The chain links TRBV2 to TRBJ2-1; TRBD1 aligns across 8 bases. Sequencing input: PBMCs. The TCR comes from a female donor in good health and CMV-seropositive. This chain's CDR3 is CASGGTGTYNEQFF. The CDR3 nucleotides are TGTGCCAGCGGGGGGACAGGAACCTACAATGAGCAGTTCTTC.